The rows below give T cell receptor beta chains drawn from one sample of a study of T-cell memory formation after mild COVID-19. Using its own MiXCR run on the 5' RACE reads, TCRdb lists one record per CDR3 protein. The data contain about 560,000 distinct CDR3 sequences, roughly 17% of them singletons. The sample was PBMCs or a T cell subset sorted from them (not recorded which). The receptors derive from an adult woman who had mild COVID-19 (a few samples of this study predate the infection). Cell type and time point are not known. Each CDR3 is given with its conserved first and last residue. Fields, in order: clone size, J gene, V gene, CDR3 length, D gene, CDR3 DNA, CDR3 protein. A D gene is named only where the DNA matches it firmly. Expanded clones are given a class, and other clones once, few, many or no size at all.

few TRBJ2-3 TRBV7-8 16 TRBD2 TGTGCCAGCAGCACAACTAGCGGTGCGAGCCCAGATACGCAGTATTTT CASSTTSGASPDTQYF
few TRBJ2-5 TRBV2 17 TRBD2 TGTGCCAGCAGCCACGGTAGCGGGGGCCTCTTCAGGGAGACCCAGTACTTC CASSHGSGGLFRETQYF
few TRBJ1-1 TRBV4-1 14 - TGCGCCAGCAGCCAACAGGGAATGAACACTGAAGCTTTCTTT CASSQQGMNTEAFF
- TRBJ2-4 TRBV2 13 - TGTGCCAGCAGTGAAGGGGGTCCTAACATTCAGTACTTC CASSEGGPNIQYF
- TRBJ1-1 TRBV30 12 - TGTGCCTGGAGTAGAGGTTACACTGAAGCTTTCTTT CAWSRGYTEAFF
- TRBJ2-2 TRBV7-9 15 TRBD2 TGTGCCCACACTTCGGGGGGAGCGAACACCGGGGAGCTGTTTTTT CAHTSGGANTGELFF
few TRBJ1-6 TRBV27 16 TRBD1 TGTGCCAGCAGCCAGCGAGGGGGCAAGCATAATTCACCCCTCCACTTT CASSQRGGKHNSPLHF
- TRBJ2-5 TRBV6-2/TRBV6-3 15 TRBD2 TGTGCCAGCAGTTTGACTAGCGGGAGTCAAGAGACCCAGTACTTC CASSLTSGSQETQYF
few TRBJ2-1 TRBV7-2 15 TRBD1 TGTGCCAGCAGCTCAGGGGGCGCATATTACAATGAGCAGTTCTTC CASSSGGAYYNEQFF
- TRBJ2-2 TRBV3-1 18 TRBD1 TGTGCCAGCAGCCATCCTGGAAGGGGACAGGGTATTTTCGGGGAGCTGTTTTTT CASSHPGRGQGIFGELFF
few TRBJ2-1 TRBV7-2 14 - TGTGCCAGCAGCTTACAGGGAAAAGTAGGTGAGCAGTTCTTC CASSLQGKVGEQFF
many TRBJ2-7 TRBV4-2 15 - TGTGCCAGCAGCCAAATCCACGGGGACTCCTACGAGCAGTACTTC CASSQIHGDSYEQYF
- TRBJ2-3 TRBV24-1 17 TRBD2 TGTGCCACCAGTGATTTCGGTCTAGCGGGAAGGACAGATACGCAGTATTTT CATSDFGLAGRTDTQYF
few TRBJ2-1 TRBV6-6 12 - TGTGCCAGCAGTAGCCCCGGGGGTGAGCAGTTCTTC CASSSPGGEQFF